This TCR beta chain was identified during a study of blood T cell repertoires in COVID-19. As for the study in general: T cells, B-cell-depleted T cells, or PBMCs supplied cDNA or gDNA.

Per the original data handling: Scientists estimated how many nucleated cells there were by amplifying reference gene primers. Profiled with immunoSEQ multiplex PCR; TCRdb holds only in-frame clones, not every one. That table supplies the V and J calls and clone size; D and trimming were determined from the DNA. Among 56,000 or so clones listed, 88% were seen once. The CDR3 extends over 13 amino acids. Unmatched junction bases numbered 4, after V lost 9 bases and J lost 4 bases. Germline-derived CDR1 and CDR2 are SNHLY and FYNNEI. The sequencing sample was made of peripheral blood. The receptor was isolated from a woman of 80 years or more with active COVID-19. The V call is TRBV2, the J call TRBJ2-1; TRBD2 matches 9 bases. In DNA form, the CDR3 reads TGTGCCAGTGCAGCGGGGGGTTACAATGAGCAGTTCTTC. This encodes CASAAGGYNEQFF.